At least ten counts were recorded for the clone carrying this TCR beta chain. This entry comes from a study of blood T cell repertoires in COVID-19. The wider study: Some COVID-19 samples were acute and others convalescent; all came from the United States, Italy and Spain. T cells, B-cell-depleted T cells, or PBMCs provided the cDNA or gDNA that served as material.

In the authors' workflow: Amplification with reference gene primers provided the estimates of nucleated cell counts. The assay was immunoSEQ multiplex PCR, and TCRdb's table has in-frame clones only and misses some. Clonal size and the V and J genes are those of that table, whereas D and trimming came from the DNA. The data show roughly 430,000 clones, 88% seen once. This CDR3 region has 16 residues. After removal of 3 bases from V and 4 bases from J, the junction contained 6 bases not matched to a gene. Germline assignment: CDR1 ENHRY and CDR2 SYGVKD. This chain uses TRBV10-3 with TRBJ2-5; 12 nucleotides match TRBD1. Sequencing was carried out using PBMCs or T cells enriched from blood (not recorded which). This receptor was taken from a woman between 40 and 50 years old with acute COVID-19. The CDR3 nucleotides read TGTGCCATCAGTGACCCGGGACAGGGGGCAGGAGAGACCCAGTACTTC. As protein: CAISDPGQGAGETQYF.